The 9 T cell receptor beta chains presented below share a single source sample, sequenced in a study of T cell changes during pregnancy in multiple sclerosis. Measured with immunoSEQ multiplex PCR; TCRdb has only the in-frame clones, and not every one. The sample lists 65,000 to 80,000 clones, around nine tenths occurring once. The material sequenced was CD4+ T cells from peripheral blood mononuclear cells, taken before pregnancy. The receptors derive from a female donor with multiple sclerosis, enrolled in a pregnancy study.

CDR3 amino acids: CAWTQGAGYTF. CDR3 DNA: TGTGCCTGGACACAGGGGGCTGGCTACACCTTC. The chain uses TRBV30 and TRBJ1-2, with 9 nucleotides matching TRBD1. CDR3 length: 11 amino acids. With V trimmed by 4 bases and J by 7 bases, 1 base remained unmatched. CDR1 is GTSNPN, CDR2 SVGIG, per germline (reference sequence).

Comment on this clone: Mismatch with germline at one junction end may stem from a read error. This chain joins TRBV6-6 and TRBJ1-1, with 8 bases identical to TRBD1. The CDR3 spans 13 residues. The V gene's germline CDR1 is MNHNY and CDR2 SVGAGI (reference sequence). Here the CDR3 reads CASSLPRDRTNIF. In DNA form, the CDR3 reads TGTGCCAGCAGTTTACCCCGGGACAGGACAAATATCTTT.

The chain recombines TRBV7-8 with TRBJ1-5; D remains unclear. Between the trimmed V and J ends, which lost 1 base and 4 bases, there was a span of 8 bases. Germline CDR1 and CDR2: SGHVS and FQNEAQ. The CDR3 covers 14 residues. The CDR3 loop is CASSLGERNQPQHF. The CDR3 DNA reads TGTGCCAGCAGCTTAGGGGAGCGGAATCAGCCCCAGCATTTT.

The chain has TRBV19 and TRBJ2-6; 7 nucleotides align to TRBD2. With V trimmed by 0 bases and J by 2 bases, 1 base remained unmatched. Germline V gene sequence: CDR1 LNHDA, CDR2 SQIVND (reference sequence). The CDR3 extends over 16 amino acids. Here the CDR3 reads CASSIDGGAGANVLTF. The CDR3 region has the DNA TGTGCCAGTAGTATAGATGGGGGGGCTGGGGCCAACGTCCTGACTTTC.

The chain joins TRBV2 to TRBJ1-1, with TRBD1 as a possible D gene (5 bases). CDR3 length: 14 amino acids. The V end was cut by 5 bases, the J end by 1 base, with 11 bases between. Per the germline V gene, CDR1 is SNHLY and CDR2 is FYNNEI. CDR3 sequence (DNA): TGTGCCAGCAGTCAACAGGCCCGGAACACTGAAGCTTTCTTT. It encodes CASSQQARNTEAFF.

This CDR3 reads CAIDRAYSYNEQFF. In DNA form, the CDR3 reads TGTGCCATCGACAGGGCTTACTCCTACAATGAGCAGTTCTTC. The V call is TRBV10-3, the J call TRBJ2-1, with TRBD1 matching over 7 bases. Germline V lookup: CDR1 ENHRY, CDR2 SYGVKD. V lost 8 bases and J lost 0; bases outside the gene matches: 4. This CDR3 has 14 amino acids.

The chain joins TRBV5-4 to TRBJ1-6; no definite D call. The germline V and J ends were trimmed by 0 bases and 7 bases, with 11 bases remaining between them. The CDR3 runs to 15 residues. Germline lookup yields CDR1 SGHNT and CDR2 YYREEE (reference sequence). DNA of the CDR3: TGTGCCAGCAGCTTGGCCCCAGGCCCAAATTCACCCCTCCACTTT. It specifies CASSLAPGPNSPLHF.

The chain employs TRBV6-5 and TRBJ1-1; no clear D gene. This CDR3 region has 14 residues. Germline V lookup: CDR1 MNHEY, CDR2 SVGAGI. The V and J ends lost 0 bases and 1 base respectively, with 6 bases between them. For the CDR3, the DNA is TGTGCCAGCAGTTACTCAACGGGGAACACTGAAGCTTTCTTT. This codes for CASSYSTGNTEAFF.

The genes are TRBV27 and TRBJ2-5, with TRBD1 matching 10 bases. Trimming cost V 6 bases and J 4 bases; bases outside gene matches: 11. The CDR3 spans 16 residues. Germline V gene lookup returns CDR1 MNHEY and CDR2 SMNVEV (reference sequence). The CDR3 DNA reads TGTGCCAGCAGCCGAGAGAGACAGGGGGCCTCAGAGACCCAGTACTTC. This translates into CASSRERQGASETQYF.